This paragraph reports one T cell receptor beta chain. Its antigen is currently unknown. Receiving focal radiation plus CTLA-4 blockade with ipilimumab were patients who had chemo-refractory metastatic non-small-cell lung cancer. Produced via immunoSEQ multiplex PCR; TCRdb's table is partial and in-frame only. The sample has roughly 59,000 clones; 72% are singletons. The data were taken from a study of radiotherapy plus CTLA-4 blockade in lung cancer. Whole-study context: Around a sixth of patients responded objectively, and roughly 34% achieved disease control.

Study-wide results and limits: An expansion of tumor-derived TCR clones occurred in blood after radiotherapy plus ipilimumab. It was early blood T cell clone dynamics, with interferon-beta, that reportedly best predicted response.

Germline CDR1 MGHDK, CDR2 SYGVNS. V shed 3 bases and J shed 6 bases, with 8 bases lying between them. The CDR3 length is 12 residues. The chain recombines TRBV25-1 with TRBJ2-5; D uncertain. The TCR originated in a human donor with non-small cell lung cancer whose response to radiotherapy plus ipilimumab could not be evaluated. Sequencing was performed on peripheral blood, taken from a patient treated with radiotherapy plus ipilimumab. The DNA for the CDR3 is TGTGCCAGCAGTGATCTCTTCCAGACCCAGTACTTC. Its translation is CASSDLFQTQYF.